The 23 T cell receptor beta chains reported below all come from one sample, sequenced in a study of OX40 agonist ivuxolimab in advanced cancers. Clones were read by immunoSEQ multiplex PCR, and TCRdb kept only the in-frame ones, dropping some. In the table there are 34,000 or so clones, roughly four fifths of which are singletons. The sequences come from CD4+ or CD8+ T cells sorted from blood, collected in a trial of the OX40 agonist ivuxolimab. The receptors shown here come from an adult with an advanced solid tumor such as melanoma, head and neck, liver or kidney cancer.

The chain recombines TRBV2 with TRBJ2-1; 11 bases fit TRBD1. CDR1 is SNHLY and CDR2 is FYNNEI in the germline V gene. Unmatched junction bases numbered 7, after V lost 9 bases and J lost 9 bases. This CDR3 comprises 13 residues. CDR3 in DNA: TGTGCCAGATCCGGGACAGGGGGAGGTGAGCAGTTCTTC. It yields the protein CARSGTGGGEQFF.

The genes are TRBV4-1 and TRBJ1-6; a possible D gene is TRBD1 (5 bases). The ends were cut back, 0 bases at V and 6 bases at J, with 12 bases in the middle. Per the germline V gene, CDR1 is MGHRA and CDR2 is YSYEKL. This CDR3 is 16 amino acids long. The CDR3 DNA is TGCGCCAGCAGCCAAGACACAAGCGGGGCTAATTCACCCCTCCACTTT. Translated: CASSQDTSGANSPLHF.

The V and J genes are TRBV11-3 and TRBJ1-1; D is possibly TRBD1 (5 bases). V was cut by 0 bases and J by 3 bases, with 5 bases left in between. The CDR3 loop spans 13 amino acids. Germline-derived CDR1 and CDR2 are SGHNT and YENEEA. The CDR3 loop reads CASSLEGDTEAFF. The CDR3, as DNA: TGTGCCAGCAGCTTAGAAGGGGACACTGAAGCTTTCTTT.

CDR3 DNA sequence: TGTGCCAGCAGCTTTCGGACAGGGGGAGGGGAGCTGTTTTTT. Amino acids: CASSFRTGGGELFF. The V gene is TRBV7-9, the J gene TRBJ2-2; 10 bases agree with TRBD1. CDR1 is SEHNR and CDR2 is FQNEAQ in the germline V gene (reference sequence). Unmatched junction bases numbered 3, after V lost 3 bases and J lost 8 bases. The CDR3 is made up of 14 amino acids. The variable domain in full, with the rest retrieved from reference TRBV7-9 and TRBJ2-2, is DTGVSQNPRHKITKRGQNVTFRCDPISEHNRLYWYRQTLGQGPEFLTYFQNEAQLEKSRLLSDRFSAERPKGSFSTLEIQRTEQGDSAMYLCASSFRTGGGELFFGEGSRLTVL.

The V and J genes are TRBV7-3 and TRBJ2-6, with D perhaps being TRBD1 or TRBD2 (6 bases each). V lost 5 bases, J lost 4 bases, and 24 bases lay in between. The germline CDR1 and CDR2 sequences are SGHTA and FQGTGA. This CDR3 is built from 19 residues. CDR3 region: CASSAKLGGTLAGANVLTF. CDR3 bases: TGTGCCAGCAGCGCCAAATTAGGGGGGACCTTGGCCGGGGCCAACGTCCTGACTTTC.

The V call is TRBV5-4, the J call TRBJ1-4; 9 nucleotides align to TRBD1. With 0 bases clipped from V and 1 base from J, the junction kept 1 base outside the gene matches. CDR1 is SGHNT and CDR2 is YYREEE in the germline V gene (reference sequence). The CDR3 length is 16 residues. The CDR3 is CASSLGQGVTNEKLFF. The CDR3 nucleotides are TGTGCCAGCAGCTTGGGACAGGGGGTAACTAATGAAAAACTGTTTTTT. Full variable domain (remainder filled in from reference TRBV5-4 and TRBJ1-4): ETGVTQSPTHLIKTRGQQVTLRCSSQSGHNTVSWYQQALGQGPQFIFQYYREEENGRGNFPPRFSGLQFPNYSSELNVNALELDDSALYLCASSLGQGVTNEKLFFGSGTQLSVL.

This clone was picked up a small number of times. This rearrangement joins TRBV9 to TRBJ2-2; D gene ambiguous. This CDR3 spans 12 amino acids. Trimming stripped 1 base from V and 8 bases from J, with 6 bases between. The germline V gene has CDR1 SGDLS and CDR2 YYNGEE. CDR3 bases: TGTGCCAGCAGCGTATGGAGAGGGGAGCTGTTTTTT. Protein sequence: CASSVWRGELFF.

V and J are TRBV4-3 and TRBJ1-6, with D maybe TRBD1 (5 bases). The V end was cut by 4 bases, the J end by 13 bases, with 20 bases between. CDR1 is LGHNA and CDR2 is YSLEER in the germline V gene. The CDR3 loop spans 15 amino acids. The CDR3 DNA reads as TGCGCCAGCAGCCGGGGGACGACCTCCCGGTGGCCCCTCCACTTT. It encodes CASSRGTTSRWPLHF.

The V call is TRBV7-8, the J call TRBJ1-1; 9 bases match TRBD1. V dropped 3 bases and J dropped 5; count of bases not matched to a gene: 7. The CDR3 is 15 residues long. Germline values: CDR1 SGHVS, CDR2 FQNEAQ. The CDR3 sequence: CASSFYRGRETEAFF. The CDR3 DNA follows: TGTGCCAGCAGCTTTTACAGGGGGCGAGAGACTGAAGCTTTCTTT.

This chain links TRBV2 with TRBJ2-4; TRBD1 agrees at 9 bases. Germline trimming cut 6 bases from V and 5 bases from J; bases unmatched to any gene: 5. This CDR3 contains 14 residues. Looked up from germline, CDR1 is SNHLY and CDR2 is FYNNEI. The CDR3 sequence is CASSERTGENIQYF. CDR3 DNA: TGTGCCAGCAGCGAGCGGACAGGGGAAAACATTCAGTACTTC.

The chain employs TRBV28 and TRBJ2-3; D not resolved. Germline CDR1 is MDHEN and CDR2 is SYDVKM. V was clipped by 6 bases and J by 3 bases, with 10 bases between them. The CDR3 contains 13 residues. CDR3 protein: CASSRTWTDTQYF. DNA for the CDR3: TGTGCCAGCAGCCGCACTTGGACAGATACGCAGTATTTT.

For this clone: Other DNA sequences within the sample encode an identical CDR3. V usage is TRBV7-2 and J usage is TRBJ1-1; D is undetermined. Per the germline V gene, CDR1 is SGHTA and CDR2 is FQGNSA. The ends were cut back, 3 bases at V and 1 base at J, with 9 bases in the middle. CDR3 length: 14 residues. Written as DNA, the CDR3 is TGTGCCAGCAGCTTGGTCAGAGAGAACACTGAAGCTTTCTTT. Translating gives CASSLVRENTEAFF.

J is TRBJ1-2 and V is TRBV5-1, with TRBD1 matching 8 bases. The CDR3 spans 13 residues. V lost 6 bases, J lost 8 bases, and 9 bases stayed unmatched. CDR1 is SGHRS, CDR2 YFSETQ, per germline. The CDR3 reads CASTQTGEGGYTF. The CDR3 DNA is TGCGCCAGCACCCAGACAGGGGAGGGCGGCTACACCTTC. Supplemented by reference TRBV5-1 and TRBJ1-2, the full variable domain reads KAGVTQTPRYLIKTRGQQVTLSCSPISGHRSVSWYQQTPGQGLQFLFEYFSETQRNKGNFPGRFSGRQFSNSRSEMNVSTLELGDSALYLCASTQTGEGGYTFGSGTRLTVV.

This clone was seen more than once but under ten times. The chain carries TRBV23-1 and TRBJ2-2; 10 bases line up with TRBD1. TRBV23-1 falls under the ORF class, with uncertain function. The CDR3 contains 16 residues. V lost 0 bases to trimming and J lost 7 bases; unmatched junction nucleotides: 5. CDR3 residues: CASSQSDRGTRGELFF. The CDR3 DNA sequence: TGCGCCAGCAGTCAATCGGACAGGGGGACCCGCGGGGAGCTGTTTTTT.

The chain combines TRBV28 with TRBJ2-2; D call uncertain. The V and J ends lost 2 bases and 9 bases respectively, with 13 bases between them. There are 14 residues in the CDR3. Germline V gene sequence: CDR1 MDHEN, CDR2 SYDVKM. CDR3 in DNA: TGTGCCAGCAGTTTACACGGAACCCGACGGGAGCTGTTTTTT. It codes for CASSLHGTRRELFF.

This chain links TRBV11-2 with TRBJ2-2; TRBD1 matches at 9 bases. This CDR3 has 15 residues. Looked up from germline, CDR1 is SGHAT and CDR2 is FQNNGV. V was clipped by 7 bases and J by 7 bases; unmatched bases: 10. DNA of the CDR3: TGTGCCAGCACCCCCGGGACAGGGATCGTCGGGGAGCTGTTTTTT. Translation gives CASTPGTGIVGELFF.

This clone has a single count. This sequence joins TRBV6-5 and TRBJ2-3; a weak D match, TRBD2 (7 bases). This CDR3 has 12 amino acids. V lost 6 bases and J lost 15, with 19 bases in between. From germline, CDR1 is MNHEY and CDR2 SVGAGI. In DNA form, the CDR3 reads TGTGCCAGCAGGAACAGGGAGGGCCCCGCCTATTTT. Its translation: CASRNREGPAYF.

In its sample, this clone was seen once. CDR3 protein: CASSGHRDRGRGSGYTF. CDR3 sequence (DNA): TGTGCCAGCAGCGGACACCGGGACAGGGGGCGCGGTAGTGGCTACACCTTC. The V call is TRBV7-2, the J call TRBJ1-2; TRBD1 agrees at 12 bases. CDR3 length equals 17 residues. Germline loops: CDR1 SGHTA, CDR2 FQGNSA. Trimming cost V 5 bases and J 7 bases; bases outside gene matches: 14.

This clone was seen a single time. The J gene is TRBJ2-1, the V gene TRBV11-2, with 8 bases that match TRBD2. Germline CDR1 is SGHAT and CDR2 is FQNNGV. This CDR3 has 18 residues. V lost 0 bases to trimming and J lost 0 bases; unmatched junction nucleotides: 7. The CDR3 nucleotides are TGTGCCAGCAGCTTAGAAGGACTAGCCAGGGGCTCCTACAATGAGCAGTTCTTC. It is translated as CASSLEGLARGSYNEQFF.

The sample holds one count of this clone. The chain employs TRBV11-2 and TRBJ1-1, with TRBD1 matching 7 bases. The germline V gene has CDR1 SGHAT and CDR2 FQNNGV. The V gene end was trimmed by 1 base and the J gene end by 6 bases; junction bases not matched to a gene: 8. The CDR3 loop spans 15 amino acids. The chain's CDR3 is CASSLAQGRISEAFF. For the CDR3, the DNA is TGTGCCAGCAGCTTAGCACAGGGGAGGATTTCTGAAGCTTTCTTT.

V usage is TRBV7-8 and J usage is TRBJ1-1; D gene uncertain. Per germline, CDR1 SGHVS and CDR2 FQNEAQ. The ends were cut back, 5 bases at V and 4 bases at J, with 14 bases in the middle. CDR3 length: 14 amino acids. The CDR3 bases are TGTGCCAGCAGCAGAGACGAGAGTCGCACTGAAGCTTTCTTT. It codes for CASSRDESRTEAFF.

The chain is built from TRBV6-5 and TRBJ2-2; the match to TRBD1 covers 10 bases. V was pared by 8 bases and J by 0 bases, with 3 bases of the junction left unmatched. The CDR3 has 15 amino acids. Germline-derived CDR1 and CDR2 are MNHEY and SVGAGI. Here the CDR3 DNA reads TGTGCCAGCTCCGGGACAGGGGCGAACACCGGGGAGCTGTTTTTT. The encoded protein is CASSGTGANTGELFF.

This clone occurred once. This chain links TRBV28 with TRBJ1-1; 7 bases fit TRBD1. Trimming cost V 3 bases and J 1 base; bases outside gene matches: 2. Germline V gene lookup returns CDR1 MDHEN and CDR2 SYDVKM. The CDR3 runs 14 residues. The CDR3 spells CASSFPGGNTEAFF. The CDR3 region has the DNA TGTGCCAGCAGTTTTCCAGGGGGGAACACTGAAGCTTTCTTT. The full variable domain, in which reference TRBV28 and TRBJ1-1 provide the parts outside the CDR3, is DVKVTQSSRYLVKRTGEKVFLECVQDMDHENMFWYRQDPGLGLRLIYFSYDVKMKEKGDIPEGYSVSREKKERFSLILESASTNQTSMYLCASSFPGGNTEAFFGQGTRLTVV.